Following are 2 T cell receptor beta chains from one sample sequenced in a study of shared clonotypes between healthy human individuals (dated by TCRdb to about 2020). The library was generated by the immunoSEQ multiplex PCR assay. In TCRdb, the immuneACCESS table is reduced to in-frame sequences with V and J assigned. These tables do not hold every clone; where another copy was compared, an unresolved V gene accounts for under half, and the others remain unexplained. Across this sample there are just under 350,000 clones, with over 70% seen only once. The ten largest clones take up around 9.3% of the sample. Sequences were obtained from memory CD4+ T cells sorted from blood. The cell subset or site label on this specimen signifies: CD45RA-negative fraction. These receptors all stem from a man in his thirties or forties in good health.

V and J are TRBV30 and TRBJ1-3; D is undetermined. V lost 8 bases and J 0 bases, leaving 14 bases between the germline ends. The CDR3 loop spans 14 amino acids. Germline V CDR1 and CDR2: GTSNPN, SVGIG (reference sequence). CDR3 sequence (DNA): TGTGCCATCCACGCGGCGAGCTCTGGAAACACCATATATTTT. Translation: CAIHAASSGNTIYF.

The rearrangement joins TRBV6-4 to TRBJ2-2, with D maybe TRBD1 (5 bases). The CDR3 extends over 13 amino acids. Trimming stripped 8 bases from V and 1 base from J, with 8 bases between. Germline V CDR1 and CDR2: MRHNA, SNTAGT. CDR3 coding DNA: TGTGCCAGCCGAACAGGGAACACCGGGGAGCTGTTTTTT. Protein product: CASRTGNTGELFF.